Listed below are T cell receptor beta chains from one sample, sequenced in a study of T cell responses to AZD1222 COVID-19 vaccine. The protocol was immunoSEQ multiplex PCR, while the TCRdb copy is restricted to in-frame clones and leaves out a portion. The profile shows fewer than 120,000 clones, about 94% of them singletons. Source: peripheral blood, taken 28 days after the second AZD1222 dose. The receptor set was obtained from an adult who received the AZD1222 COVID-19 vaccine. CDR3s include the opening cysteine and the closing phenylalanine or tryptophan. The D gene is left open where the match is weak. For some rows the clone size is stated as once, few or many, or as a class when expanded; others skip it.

CDR3 protein: CASSLEGSYGNNEQFF
CDR3 DNA: TGCGCCAGCAGCTTGGAGGGATCCTACGGGAACAATGAGCAGTTCTTC
clone size: -
J gene: TRBJ2-1
D gene: -
CDR3 length: 16
V gene: TRBV5-1

CDR3 protein: CASSAELVSPLHF
CDR3 DNA: TGTGCCAGCAGTGCCGAACTGGTTTCACCCCTCCACTTT
clone size: -
J gene: TRBJ1-6
D gene: -
CDR3 length: 13
V gene: TRBV12-3/TRBV12-4

CDR3 protein: CASIWLSTDTQYF
CDR3 DNA: TGTGCCAGCATTTGGCTCAGCACAGATACGCAGTATTTT
clone size: -
J gene: TRBJ2-3
D gene: -
CDR3 length: 13
V gene: TRBV5-5

CDR3 protein: CASSFAATEAFF
CDR3 DNA: TGTGCCAGCAGCTTCGCGGCGACTGAAGCTTTCTTT
clone size: -
J gene: TRBJ1-1
D gene: -
CDR3 length: 12
V gene: TRBV5-4

CDR3 protein: CASSLRRGGSNQPQHF
CDR3 DNA: TGTGCCAGCAGTTTGAGGCGGGGAGGTAGCAATCAGCCCCAGCATTTT
clone size: -
J gene: TRBJ1-5
D gene: -
CDR3 length: 16
V gene: TRBV27

CDR3 protein: CASSHRVATEAFF
CDR3 DNA: TGTGCCAGCAGCCATAGGGTTGCCACTGAAGCTTTCTTT
clone size: many
J gene: TRBJ1-1
D gene: -
CDR3 length: 13
V gene: TRBV3-1/TRBV3-2

CDR3 protein: CASSQGLLDTDTQYF
CDR3 DNA: TGTGCCAGCAGCCAAGGGCTACTAGACACAGATACGCAGTATTTT
clone size: -
J gene: TRBJ2-3
D gene: -
CDR3 length: 15
V gene: TRBV3-1/TRBV3-2

CDR3 protein: CASSQAGTSSSGNTIYF
CDR3 DNA: TGTGCCAGCAGCCAAGCCGGGACATCGAGCTCTGGAAACACCATATATTTT
clone size: once
J gene: TRBJ1-3
D gene: -
CDR3 length: 17
V gene: TRBV3-1/TRBV3-2

CDR3 protein: CASSLGLAGNTDTQYF
CDR3 DNA: TGTGCCAGCAGTTTGGGACTAGCGGGGAACACAGATACGCAGTATTTT
clone size: -
J gene: TRBJ2-3
D gene: TRBD2
CDR3 length: 16
V gene: TRBV6-6

CDR3 protein: CASSLPGGVNGYTF
CDR3 DNA: TGCGCCAGCAGCTTGCCAGGGGGCGTGAATGGCTACACCTTC
clone size: -
J gene: TRBJ1-2
D gene: TRBD1
CDR3 length: 14
V gene: TRBV5-1